What follows are 8 T cell receptor beta chains derived from one specimen sequenced in a study of cytomegalovirus exposure and HLA in healthy donors. The study ran its PCR with 60 Vbeta and 13 Jbeta primers. Method: immunoSEQ multiplex PCR; TCRdb's copy keeps in-frame clones and lacks some. The sample gives roughly 150,000 clones, about 78% of which show up once; under 1.5% is in the top ten. Sequences were obtained from PBMCs. The source is a male donor in good health and CMV-seronegative.

This chain links TRBV6-1 with TRBJ2-7; 11 nucleotides line up with TRBD1. J gave up 5 bases and V 7 bases, and 4 bases lay outside the gene matches. Germline loops: CDR1 MNHNS, CDR2 SASEGT. The CDR3 consists of 13 residues. In nucleotides, the CDR3 is TGTGCCAGCACCTCGGGACAGGGGGACGAGCAGTACTTC. Encoded protein: CASTSGQGDEQYF.

This clone was counted only a few times. Other nucleotide sequences in the sample specify the same CDR3. The chain carries TRBV30 and TRBJ1-6; 7 bases match TRBD1. CDR1 is GTSNPN and CDR2 is SVGIG in the germline V gene (reference sequence). After removal of 3 bases from V and 0 bases from J, the junction contained 5 bases not matched to a gene. The length of the CDR3 is 16 residues. This chain's CDR3 is CAWSRDSLSYNSPLHF. Written as DNA, the CDR3 is TGTGCCTGGAGCCGGGACAGCCTCTCCTATAATTCACCCCTCCACTTT.

The J gene is TRBJ2-3, the V gene TRBV5-1; the match to TRBD2 covers 9 bases. CDR3 size: 15 residues. CDR1 SGHRS and CDR2 YFSETQ come from the germline V gene. V gave up 4 bases and J gave up 6 bases; unmatched junction bases: 9. The CDR3: CASSRAGGVGDTQYF. DNA for the CDR3: TGCGCCAGCAGCCGAGCGGGGGGTGTAGGGGATACGCAGTATTTT. The full variable domain, completed using reference TRBV5-1 and TRBJ2-3, is KAGVTQTPRYLIKTRGQQVTLSCSPISGHRSVSWYQQTPGQGLQFLFEYFSETQRNKGNFPGRFSGRQFSNSRSEMNVSTLELGDSALYLCASSRAGGVGDTQYFGPGTRLTVL.

J is TRBJ1-1 and V is TRBV6-1, with D tentatively TRBD1 (6 bases). The CDR3 has 12 amino acids. The germline CDR1 and CDR2 sequences are MNHNS and SASEGT. Trimming stripped 3 bases from V and 5 bases from J, with 7 bases between. The DNA of the CDR3 is TGTGCCAGCAGTGACAGGGGAACTGAAGCTTTCTTT. Protein sequence: CASSDRGTEAFF.

The J gene is TRBJ2-2, the V gene TRBV11-3; 7 nucleotides line up with TRBD1. The CDR3 spans 15 residues. The germline CDR1 and CDR2 sequences are SGHNT and YENEEA. Trimming removed 7 bases from V and 4 bases from J; junction bases left unmatched: 9. Written as DNA, the CDR3 is TGTGCCAGCACCAATGTGACAGGGTCCACCGGGGAGCTGTTTTTT. Its translation: CASTNVTGSTGELFF.

The rearrangement links TRBV5-1 to TRBJ1-1; 7 nucleotides align to TRBD1. This CDR3 contains 13 residues. V lost 1 base to trimming and J lost 6 bases; unmatched junction nucleotides: 3. Per the germline V gene, CDR1 is SGHRS and CDR2 is YFSETQ. The chain's CDR3 is CASSLSQGAEAFF. The CDR3 coding sequence is TGCGCCAGCAGCTTGTCCCAGGGGGCTGAAGCTTTCTTT.

V gene TRBV27 combines with J gene TRBJ1-4; tentatively, D is TRBD1 (5 bases). V lost 5 bases to trimming and J lost 7 bases, with 8 bases between them. The CDR3 sequence is 12 residues long. In germline, CDR1 is MNHEY, CDR2 SMNVEV (reference sequence). DNA of the CDR3: TGTGCCAGCAGTATTCAGGGTGAAAAACTGTTTTTT. It specifies CASSIQGEKLFF.

J is TRBJ2-1 and V is TRBV7-9; a possible D gene is TRBD1 (5 bases). Germline V CDR1 and CDR2: SEHNR, FQNEAQ (reference sequence). The CDR3 spans 14 residues. V was cut by 4 bases and J by 2 bases, with 9 bases left in between. CDR3 sequence: CASSYQGAYNEQFF. The DNA for the CDR3 is TGTGCCAGCAGCTACCAAGGGGCCTACAATGAGCAGTTCTTC.